The clone carrying this TCR beta chain was counted a few times. TCR beta libraries were built with iRepertoire HTBI primers and Arm-PCR of CDR3 regions. Each CDR3 protein gets one entry after TCRdb re-called the multiplex PCR reads with MiXCR. The table includes 400,000 to 500,000 distinct CDR3 sequences, over 14% detected once. Time point: newly diagnosed GD, antithyroid drugs for less than 3 months. Following extraction of RNA from PBMCs, that RNA was used to make the TCR library. Collection of peripheral blood (about 8.8 milliliters) was done using EDTA tubes. The source of the sample is a study of regulatory T cells in long-lasting Graves disease. The germline V gene encodes CDR1 SGHKS and CDR2 YYEKEE (reference sequence). V shed 4 bases and J 4 bases; nucleotides not matched to a gene: 13. The CDR3 runs to 19 residues. These same data were also listed under a study on T cells in Graves' hyperthyroidism and ophthalmopathy.

This sequence was found in a woman aged 40 to 50 with Graves disease. The input for sequencing was peripheral blood mononuclear cells (PBMCs), taken at new diagnosis, from a patient treated with antithyroid drugs. The gene calls are TRBV5-5 and TRBJ2-1; 14 nucleotides align to TRBD2. This CDR3 is CASSGRGGTSGRAYNEQFF. The CDR3 DNA follows: TGTGCCAGCAGCGGGCGGGGGGGGACTAGCGGGAGAGCTTACAATGAGCAGTTCTTC.